This T cell receptor (beta chain) was identified in a study of T cells in Graves' hyperthyroidism and ophthalmopathy. This clonotype showed up many times. Germline lookup yields CDR1 GTSNPN and CDR2 SVGIG (reference sequence). After removal of 0 bases from V and 3 bases from J, the junction contained 5 bases not matched to a gene. The CDR3 runs to 15 residues. Authors of the study amplified TCR beta CDR3 regions from RNA transcripts. Carried out on the TCR CDR3, a first-round RT-PCR used the HTBI primer set. Each CDR3 protein gets one entry after TCRdb re-called the multiplex PCR reads with MiXCR. The table records under 350,000 distinct CDR3 sequences, about 20% of them present only once.

This chain connects TRBV30 to TRBJ2-3; 8 nucleotides match TRBD2. This TCR was recovered from a woman aged 45 to 65 with Graves' hyperthyroidism. The sequenced sample was blood. In nucleotides, the CDR3 is TGTGCCTGGAGTGTGGAGACTAGCGTTACAGATACGCAGTATTTT. It is translated as CAWSVETSVTDTQYF.